A selection of T cell receptor beta chains follows, all from one sample in a study of regulatory T cells in long-lasting Graves disease. One entry per CDR3 protein, called by TCRdb with MiXCR from the multiplex PCR reads. The sample holds roughly 360,000 distinct CDR3 sequences, about 10% seen once. The same specimen was also included in a second study, on T cells in Graves' hyperthyroidism and ophthalmopathy.

Source: peripheral blood mononuclear cells (PBMCs), taken at new diagnosis, from a patient treated with antithyroid drugs. These receptors all come from a woman aged 18 to 35 with Graves disease. Both conserved end residues are part of each CDR3. D genes are given only for firm matches. Clone size is given for some rows only: seen once, a few or many times, or a class if the clone is expanded.

many	.	TRBV27	TRBJ2-7	TGTGCCAGCAGTTTATCGTGGGTACAAGGGTCCTACGAGCAGTACTTC	CASSLSWVQGSYEQYF
many	TRBD2	TRBV30	TRBJ2-1	TGTGCCTGGGACAACCCGGGACTAGCGGGAAATGAGCAGTTCTTC	CAWDNPGLAGNEQFF
few	TRBD1	TRBV12-3/TRBV12-4	TRBJ1-5	TGTGCCACTTCAGGGGGCGTACGGCAGCCCCAGCATTTT	CATSGGVRQPQHF
many	TRBD1	TRBV10-3	TRBJ2-7	TGTGCCATCAGTGAGCTCGACAGGGGGTACGAGCAGTACTTC	CAISELDRGYEQYF
many	.	TRBV7-3	TRBJ2-1	TGTGCCAGCAGCTTAACCGGTGCGGACAATGAGCAGTTCTTC	CASSLTGADNEQFF
many	TRBD1	TRBV6-5	TRBJ1-2	TGTGCCAGCAGTTACTCGAGGGGGCTTCTGAATGGCTACACCTTC	CASSYSRGLLNGYTF
many	.	TRBV7-2	TRBJ2-1	TGTGCCAGCAGCTCCAATAACAATGAGCAGTTCTTC	CASSSNNNEQFF
.	.	TRBV20-1	TRBJ1-4	TGCAGTGCTATGGGCGGGGGTGGTGAAAAACTGTCTTTT	CSAMGGGGEKLSF
many	TRBD2	TRBV20-1	TRBJ2-7	TGCAGTGCTGGACCTAGCGGGAGCTACGAGCAGTACTTC	CSAGPSGSYEQYF
.	.	TRBV10-3	TRBJ2-7	TGTGCCATCAACGATTCGTTTGAGCAGTACTTC	CAINDSFEQYF
many	TRBD2	TRBV7-9	TRBJ2-3	TGTGCCAGCAGCCGTGGACTAGCGGGAAGTACGCAGTATTTT	CASSRGLAGSTQYF
.	.	TRBV20-1	TRBJ2-1	TGCAGTGCTCGCCTGTGGGCCGGGACTTCACAGTTCTTC	CSARLWAGTSQFF
many	TRBD1	TRBV7-9	TRBJ2-1	TGTGCCAGCAGCCAGGTAGGGGGCGAGAATGAGCAGTTCTTC	CASSQVGGENEQFF
.	TRBD1	TRBV10-3	TRBJ2-7	TGTGCCATCAGTGGAGAGGAGGGACAGGGTTTTCACGAGCAGTACTTC	CAISGEEGQGFHEQYF
many	.	TRBV10-1	TRBJ2-3	TGCGCCAGCAGTGATGTTGGACACACAGATACGCAGTATTTT	CASSDVGHTDTQYF
many	.	TRBV4-1	TRBJ1-1	TGCGCCAGCAGCCACCCCACTGTGAACACTGAAGCTTTCTTT	CASSHPTVNTEAFF
.	TRBD1	TRBV12-3/TRBV12-4	TRBJ2-3	TGTGCCAGCAGTTACCTTGACAGGGCCGAGGGAGATACGCAGTATTTT	CASSYLDRAEGDTQYF
.	.	TRBV20-1	TRBJ2-2	TGCAGTGCCCGACTAGCGACAGGGCCCACCGGGGAGCTGTTTTTT	CSARLATGPTGELFF
many	.	TRBV11-2	TRBJ2-1	TGTGCCAGCAGCACCCGATTTTGGTCCTACAATGAGCAGTTCTTC	CASSTRFWSYNEQFF
many	.	TRBV20-1	TRBJ1-5	TGCAGTGCTAGAGACGGCAGCCAGCCCCAGCATTTT	CSARDGSQPQHF
many	.	TRBV7-9	TRBJ2-3	TGTGCCAGCAGCTTATCATCGGGGACAAGGACAGATACGCAGTATTTT	CASSLSSGTRTDTQYF
many	.	TRBV14	TRBJ2-1	TGTGCCAGCAGCCAAGTGGGGTCAAGTGTACTCAATGAGCAGTTCTTC	CASSQVGSSVLNEQFF
many	TRBD2	TRBV28	TRBJ2-1	TGTGCCAGCAGTGTGATGGGTACTACCGGGACTAGCGGGAAATACAATGAGCAGTTCTTC	CASSVMGTTGTSGKYNEQFF
many	TRBD2	TRBV6-1	TRBJ2-5	TGTGCCAGCAGCGGACTAGCGGGAGCCCAAGAGACCCAGTACTTC	CASSGLAGAQETQYF
many	TRBD1	TRBV11-2	TRBJ1-2	TGTGCCAGCAGCTTCGCGCCGGGACAGTTCTATGGCTACACCTTC	CASSFAPGQFYGYTF
.	.	TRBV7-2	TRBJ1-5	TGTGCCAGCAGCTTAATTGGAGGGGGGTTTAGCAATCAGTCCCAGCATTTT	CASSLIGGGFSNQSQHF
few	TRBD2	TRBV6-5	TRBJ2-3	TGTGCCAGCAGTTCCAGACTAGCGGGGGCGAACCTAGATACGCAGTATTTT	CASSSRLAGANLDTQYF
many	TRBD1	TRBV28	TRBJ2-7	TGTGCCAGCACAAACCCAGGGACAGCTTCCTACGAGCAGTACTTC	CASTNPGTASYEQYF
.	.	TRBV7-2	TRBJ1-1	TGTGCCAGCAGCTTTAGTACTGCGGGGAACACTGAAGCTTTCTTT	CASSFSTAGNTEAFF
many	TRBD1	TRBV28	TRBJ1-2	TGTGCCAGCAGCCAAGGGACAGGGGAGGACTATGGCTACACCTTC	CASSQGTGEDYGYTF
few	.	TRBV12-3/TRBV12-4	TRBJ1-5	TGTGCCAGCAGTGATTACGGCAATCAGCCCCAGCATTTT	CASSDYGNQPQHF
many	.	TRBV27	TRBJ1-4	TGTGCCAGCAGTCCCTCAGGGGAGCCTAATGAAAAACTGTTTTTT	CASSPSGEPNEKLFF
few	.	TRBV27	TRBJ2-2	TGTGCCAGCAGCACAGCGGCCAAGGGGACCGGGGAGCTGTTTTTT	CASSTAAKGTGELFF
few	.	TRBV7-8	TRBJ1-5	TGTGCCAGCAGCCCGCAGCCCACAGGAAGCAATCAGCCCCAGCATTTT	CASSPQPTGSNQPQHF
many	.	TRBV6-5	TRBJ2-2	TGTGCCAGCAGTTACTCGGTCCAGAACACCGGGGAGCTGTTTTTT	CASSYSVQNTGELFF
many	.	TRBV7-2	TRBJ1-2	TGTGCCAGCAGCCACTACCGGGACGAATTGTATGGCTACACCTTC	CASSHYRDELYGYTF
many	.	TRBV11-1	TRBJ2-5	TGTGCCAGCAGCCCCAGGGCGGGGGCGGGTCGAGAGACCCAGTACTTC	CASSPRAGAGRETQYF
many	.	TRBV6-2/TRBV6-3	TRBJ1-6	TGTGCCAGCAGTTCGACACTGAGCTCCTATAATTCACCCCTCCACTTT	CASSSTLSSYNSPLHF
.	.	TRBV29-1	TRBJ2-5	TGCAGCGCCCACAGGACAGCAGAGACCCAGTACTTC	CSAHRTAETQYF
many	.	TRBV30	TRBJ1-6	TGTGCCTGGAGTGTAGGGTGGTCACCCCTCCACTTT	CAWSVGWSPLHF
.	.	TRBV4-2	TRBJ1-4	TGTGCCAGCAGCCCAGGGAAGAGGACAGATAATGAAAAACTGTTTTTT	CASSPGKRTDNEKLFF
.	.	TRBV28	TRBJ2-2	TGTGCCAGCAGTTTTGTTTCGGAGCCATGCCGTATTAACACCGGGGAGTTGTTTTTT	CASSFVSEPCRINTGELFF
few	.	TRBV9	TRBJ2-3	TGTGCCAGCAGCGTAGATGATAGGGTTCTAGATACGCAGTATTTT	CASSVDDRVLDTQYF
many	TRBD1	TRBV7-2	TRBJ2-1	TGTGCCAGCAGCCACCGGGACAGGCGCCTGAAGCAGTTCTTC	CASSHRDRRLKQFF
few	TRBD1	TRBV29-1	TRBJ2-2	TGCAGCGCTGCCGGGACAGGGCTCACCGGGGAGCTGTTTTTT	CSAAGTGLTGELFF
many	.	TRBV25-1	TRBJ2-3	TGTGCCAGCAGTGATTGGGGACGGGGAGATACGCAGTATTTT	CASSDWGRGDTQYF
few	.	TRBV9	TRBJ2-2	TGTGCCAGCAGCGTAATCCCTGCGTGGGGCGCCACCGGGGAGCTGTTTTTT	CASSVIPAWGATGELFF
many	TRBD1	TRBV27	TRBJ2-2	TGTGCCAGCAGTTCTAGGACAGGGGAATACGGGGAGCTGTTTTTT	CASSSRTGEYGELFF
many	.	TRBV10-2	TRBJ2-7	TGCGCCAGCAGTGAGCCCCTTTTCGACGAGCAGTACTTC	CASSEPLFDEQYF
.	.	TRBV7-9	TRBJ1-4	TGTGCCAGCAGCCCACCGGGTGTAAGTGGTGAAAAACTGTTTTTT	CASSPPGVSGEKLFF